The 2 T cell receptor beta chains listed next were all sequenced from one sample in a study of blood T cell repertoires in COVID-19. This table comes from immunoSEQ multiplex PCR, and its TCRdb copy is limited to in-frame clones, with some not included. Among more than 200,000 clones listed, around 87% were seen once. Sequencing used PBMCs or T cells enriched from blood (not recorded which). Receptors were obtained from a young man in a cohort exposed to, infected with or recovered from COVID-19 (not recorded which).

The gene calls are TRBV5-1 and TRBJ2-3; 7 nucleotides match TRBD2. With V trimmed by 2 bases and J by 2 bases, 5 bases remained unmatched. The V gene's germline CDR1 is SGHRS and CDR2 YFSETQ. The CDR3 is made up of 15 amino acids. In DNA form, the CDR3 reads TGCGCCAGCAGCTTTGGCGGGAGCTCCACAGATACGCAGTATTTT. It codes for CASSFGGSSTDTQYF.

V usage is TRBV3-1 (or the pseudogene TRBV3-2) and J usage is TRBJ2-7; 10 bases align to TRBD2. Germline CDR1 reads LGHDT; CDR2 reads YNNKEL (reference sequence). V lost 3 bases and J lost 2; bases outside the gene matches: 10. The CDR3 loop spans 17 amino acids. This CDR3 is CASSQPRLAGFTYEQYF. The CDR3 DNA reads as TGTGCCAGCAGCCAGCCCCGACTAGCGGGTTTCACCTACGAGCAGTACTTC.